Below are 6 T cell receptor beta chains sequenced from a single sample in a study of shared T cell receptors in the human thymus. The repertoire was sequenced with immunoSEQ multiplex PCR; TCRdb's copy has only in-frame clones and lacks some. Altogether 650,000 to 950,000 clones are present, 70% to 90% being singletons, with the ten largest covering around 0.01%. These data were also reused for a study on human thymus T cells.

Material: thymocytes. The receptor source for this set is a girl under three years old with a congenital heart defect.

The chain is built from TRBV19 and TRBJ2-2; 10 positions agree with TRBD2. The CDR3 extends over 16 amino acids. CDR1 is LNHDA and CDR2 is SQIVND in the germline V gene (reference sequence). The V segment lost 5 bases and the J segment 6 bases; nucleotides outside the gene matches: 9. The CDR3 DNA reads as TGTGCCAGTAGTGAACTAGCGGGATCTCACCCCGGGGAGCTGTTTTTT. This encodes CASSELAGSHPGELFF.

Worth noting for this clone: A read error may produce the germline difference seen at one junction end. The chain employs TRBV7-7 and TRBJ2-2, with 9 bases aligning to TRBD1. CDR3 length equals 16 residues. CDR1 SSHAT and CDR2 FNYEAQ come from the germline V gene (reference sequence). CDR3 DNA: TGTGCTAGCAGCTCCCCGGGACAGGGTGGCACCGGGGAGCTGTTTTTT. Translating it yields CASSSPGQGGTGELFF.

This clone was picked up one time. CDR3 loop: CASSQGVQGQHYGYTF. CDR3 bases: TGCGCCAGCAGCCAAGGGGTTCAGGGGCAGCACTATGGCTACACCTTC. The V call is TRBV4-3, the J call TRBJ1-2, with D perhaps TRBD1 (6 bases). CDR1 is LGHNA and CDR2 is YSLEER in the germline V gene. CDR3 length: 16 amino acids. The V gene lost 1 base and the J gene lost 3 bases, with 15 bases spanning the gap.

The chain recombines TRBV9 with TRBJ2-6; possible D gene TRBD2, 5 bases. The length of the CDR3 is 18 residues. V was shortened by 3 bases and J by 4 bases, with 20 bases between the two germline ends. Per the germline V gene, CDR1 is SGDLS and CDR2 is YYNGEE. For the CDR3, the DNA is TGTGCCAGCAGCGCCCGTGAGGGAAAAGATTCCGGGGCCAACGTCCTGACTTTC. This translates into CASSAREGKDSGANVLTF. Drawing the rest from reference TRBV9 and TRBJ2-6, the complete variable domain is DSGVTQTPKHLITATGQRVTLRCSPRSGDLSVYWYQQSLDQGLQFLIQYYNGEERAKGNILERFSAQQFPDLHSELNLSSLELGDSALYFCASSAREGKDSGANVLTFGAGSRLTVL.

The chain combines TRBV9 with TRBJ2-5; 8 bases are a match to TRBD1. The CDR3 has 14 residues. The germline gives CDR1 SGDLS, CDR2 YYNGEE. V lost 5 bases and J lost 2; bases outside the gene matches: 5. The CDR3 DNA is TGTGCCAGCAGTCCACGACAGGGGCAAGAGACCCAGTACTTC. Translated, it gives CASSPRQGQETQYF.

In regard to this clone: The junction differs from germline at one of its ends, possibly a read error. The rearrangement uses TRBV7-7 and TRBJ2-7; 7 bases match TRBD1. Germline V gene data show CDR1 as SSHAT and CDR2 as FNYEAQ (reference sequence). CDR3 size: 15 residues. CDR3 DNA sequence: TGTGCTAGCAGCCTAAGACAGGGTCCCTCCTACGAGCAGTACTTC. Protein: CASSLRQGPSYEQYF.